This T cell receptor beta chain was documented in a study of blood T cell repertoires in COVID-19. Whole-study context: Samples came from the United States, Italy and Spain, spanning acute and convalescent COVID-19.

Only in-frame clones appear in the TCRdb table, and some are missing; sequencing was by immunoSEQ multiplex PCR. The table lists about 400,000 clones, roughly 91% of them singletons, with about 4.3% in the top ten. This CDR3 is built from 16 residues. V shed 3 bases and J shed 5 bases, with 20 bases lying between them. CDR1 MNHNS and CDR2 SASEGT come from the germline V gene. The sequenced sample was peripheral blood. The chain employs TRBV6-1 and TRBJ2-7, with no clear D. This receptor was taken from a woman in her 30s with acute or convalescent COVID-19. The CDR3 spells CASSDEMIKLSNEQYF. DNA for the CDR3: TGTGCCAGCAGTGATGAAATGATAAAATTAAGCAACGAGCAGTACTTC.